The following is a T cell receptor beta chain sequence with its context. The data stem from a study of control samples from healthy donors and cancer patients. This CDR3 has 13 amino acids. Germline CDR1 and CDR2: SNHLY and FYNNEI. The germline V and J ends were trimmed by 7 bases and 5 bases, with 9 bases remaining between them. Only in-frame clones appear in the TCRdb table, and some are missing; sequencing was by immunoSEQ multiplex PCR. Of roughly 80,000 clones listed, approximately 91% are singletons. This clonotype originated in a woman in her 50s in good health. Sequenced material: blood. The chain uses TRBV2 and TRBJ1-6; D remains ambiguous. Written as DNA, the CDR3 is TGTGCCAGCATGTCGTGGGATAATTCACCCCTCCACTTT. This translates into CASMSWDNSPLHF.